These 16 T cell receptor beta chains were sequenced from one sample in a study of T cell repertoires in cytomegalovirus infection (dated by TCRdb to the late 2010s). The treatment or condition tag for this specimen amounts to: in vitro stimulation with specific CMV peptide epitopes to enrich CMV-specific T cells. TCRdb shows the sequencer as Illumina HiSeq 1500. TCRdb ran its own pipeline on the public reads, namely fastp trimming at Q25 and MiXCR clone calling, and kept in-frame beta chains. When rows share a CDR3 protein, they turn into one entry using the most common DNA and genes. Here the sample has 700,000 to 950,000 distinct CDR3 sequences; around a third occur a single time. Under 15% of the sample rests with the top ten. Their recognized antigens are unknown. The starting material was cultured CD8+ T cells from PBMCs, obtained from culture after CMV antigen stimulation. The source of these receptors is a human donor in good health (CMV status not recorded). Some clones in this sample may be carry-over from other donors' samples.

In the case of this clonotype: The germline gene is not matched at one end of the junction; a read error may be the cause. This sequence joins TRBV5-3 and TRBJ1-2; tentatively, D is TRBD1 (5 bases). TRBV5-3 belongs to the ORF category, with a function that is uncertain. CDR3 size: 15 residues. The CDR3 bases are TGTGCCAGCAGCTTGGAACAGGCCCCCCTCTATGGCTACACCTTC. Its protein product is CASSLEQAPLYGYTF.

There are many counts of this clonotype. This sequence joins TRBV7-2 and TRBJ2-7; D may be TRBD1 or TRBD2 (5 bases each). Per germline, CDR1 SGHTA and CDR2 FQGNSA. This CDR3 region has 16 residues. Trimming left V 0 bases short and J 6 bases short, with 18 bases between. In nucleotides, the CDR3 is TGTGCCAGCAGCTTAGCGAGAGGGGAGAGTCGTGGCGAGCAGTACGTC. Translating gives CASSLARGESRGEQYV.

As for this clonotype: At one end the junction does not follow the germline gene, possibly because of a read error. The V gene is TRBV15, the J gene TRBJ1-5, with D unresolved. The length of the CDR3 is 15 residues. The germline gives CDR1 LNHNV, CDR2 YYDKDF (reference sequence). The CDR3 DNA follows: TGTGCCACCAGTCGGCCAGGAGAAGGCAATCAGCCCCAGCACTTT. It translates to CATSRPGEGNQPQHF. Supplemented by reference TRBV15 and TRBJ1-5, the full variable domain reads DAMVIQNPRYQVTQFGKPVTLSCSQTLNHNVMYWYQQKSSQAPKLLFHYYDKDFNNEADTPDNFQSRRPNTSFCFLDIRSPGLGDTAMYLCATSRPGEGNQPQHFGDGTRLSIL.

This clonotype occurred a few times. CDR3 in amino acids: CASTQDEQFF. The DNA for the CDR3 is TGTGCCAGCACCCAGGATGAGCAGTTCTTC. The chain links TRBV12-3 or TRBV12-4 to TRBJ2-1, with unresolved D. The CDR3 runs to 10 residues. V was shortened by 7 bases and J by 8 bases, with 6 bases between the two germline ends.

This clonotype was seen ten or more times. The genes are TRBV7-8 and TRBJ2-1, with TRBD1 identical over 7 bases. The CDR3 is made up of 15 amino acids. The germline CDR1 and CDR2 sequences are SGHVS and FQNEAQ. V shed 5 bases and J 9 bases; nucleotides not matched to a gene: 13. The CDR3 nucleotides read TGTGCCAGCAGCCCCCGAGAGGGGGCGTATGGTGAGCAGTTCTTC. Translated: CASSPREGAYGEQFF.

The chain recombines TRBV6-2 or TRBV6-3 with TRBJ2-7, with D perhaps given as TRBD1 or TRBD2 (5 bases each). The V end lost 5 bases, the J end lost 4 bases, and 15 bases lay between the germline ends. This CDR3 spans 14 amino acids. Per germline, CDR1 MNHEY and CDR2 SVGEGT. As DNA, the CDR3 is TGTGCCAGCAGTCAAGGGGACGGCCCATACGAGCAGTACGTC. Encoded protein: CASSQGDGPYEQYV.

This clonotype appeared a single time. The chain links TRBV5-1 to TRBJ1-4; 7 nucleotides agree with TRBD1. Germline V gene data show CDR1 as SGHRS and CDR2 as YFSETQ. The CDR3 contains 12 residues. The V and J ends lost 5 bases and 6 bases, in that order; junction bases with no gene match: 1. CDR3 DNA: TGCGCCAGCAGAACAGGGGATGAAAAACTGTTTTTT. Translating it yields CASRTGDEKLFF.

The chain is built from TRBV7-2 and TRBJ2-3, with 12 positions matching TRBD2. Trimming cost V 4 bases and J 4 bases; bases outside gene matches: 3. Germline CDR1 is SGHTA and CDR2 is FQGNSA. The CDR3 is 15 amino acids. In nucleotides, the CDR3 is TGTGCCAGCAGCTGGACTAGCGGGGCGGCAGATACGCAGTATTTT. Translated, it gives CASSWTSGAADTQYF.

This clonotype has a handful of counts. V and J are TRBV7-6 and TRBJ1-3, with D uncertain. Germline CDR1 and CDR2: SGHVS and FNYEAQ. V was cut by 3 bases and J by 0 bases, with 18 bases left in between. The CDR3 spans 18 residues. For the CDR3, the DNA is TGTGCCAGCAGCTTTCCACCTTCAAAGGCAAACTCTGGAAACACCATATATTTT. Amino acid sequence: CASSFPPSKANSGNTIYF.

This clonotype occurred a few times. Here the CDR3 DNA reads TGTGCCAGCAGCTGGGACATCGGTAATGAAAAACTGTTTTTT. Its translation is CASSWDIGNEKLFF. V and J are TRBV5-4 and TRBJ1-4; D may be TRBD1 (6 bases). Trimming shortened V by 3 bases and J by 4 bases, and 10 bases separated the two germline ends. Germline CDR1 and CDR2: SGHNT and YYREEE (reference sequence). This CDR3 spans 14 amino acids.

The chain carries TRBV9 and TRBJ2-2, with 12 positions matching TRBD2. The CDR3 covers 17 residues. With V trimmed by 1 base and J by 4 bases, 5 bases remained unmatched. Germline lookup yields CDR1 SGDLS and CDR2 YYNGEE. The CDR3 nucleotides read TGTGCCAGCAGCGTATCTAGCGGGGGGGCCCGCACCGGGGAGCTGTTTTTT. Amino acids: CASSVSSGGARTGELFF.

J is TRBJ2-7 and V is TRBV2; D is unclear. There are 13 residues in the CDR3. The germline CDR1 and CDR2 sequences are SNHLY and FYNNEI. V was pared by 1 base and J by 1 base, with 5 bases between. CDR3 in amino acids: CASSEGWSYEQYF. In nucleotides, the CDR3 is TGTGCCAGCAGTGAAGGTTGGTCCTACGAGCAGTACTTC.

The chain is built from TRBV12-5 and TRBJ1-1; D gene uncertain. CDR1 and CDR2 from the germline V gene are LGHNT and FRNRAP. The V and J ends lost 4 bases and 5 bases respectively, with 11 bases between them. The CDR3 loop spans 13 amino acids. CDR3 sequence reads: CASGSPQGTEAFF. In DNA, the CDR3 is TGTGCTAGTGGTTCCCCTCAAGGGACTGAAGCTTTCTTT.

This clonotype came up a few times. This chain connects TRBV10-3 to TRBJ2-5; D remains unclear. The germline V gene encodes CDR1 ENHRY and CDR2 SYGVKD. Trimming left V 4 bases short and J 2 bases short, with 8 bases between. The CDR3 is made up of 13 amino acids. CDR3 loop: CAISAENQETQYF. CDR3 in DNA: TGTGCCATCAGTGCTGAAAATCAAGAGACCCAGTACTTC.

This clonotype was counted ten times or more. The chain recombines TRBV7-6 with TRBJ2-1; a weak D match, TRBD1 (6 bases). Germline V CDR1 and CDR2: SGHVS, FNYEAQ. The CDR3 has 16 residues. V was cut by 5 bases and J by 1 base, with 15 bases left in between. CDR3 coding DNA: TGTGCCAGCAGCCTACCCCTTACAGGGTCCTACAATGAGCAGTTCTTC. Amino acids: CASSLPLTGSYNEQFF.

A word on this clonotype: The final CDR3 position lacks the conserved phenylalanine or tryptophan, pointing to a likely read error. J is TRBJ1-2 and V is TRBV10-3; a weak D match, TRBD1 (6 bases). The CDR3 is made up of 14 amino acids. The germline CDR1 and CDR2 sequences are ENHRY and SYGVKD. The CDR3 DNA sequence: TGTGCCATCAGTGTCGACAGGTCAAACTCTGGCTACACCATC. Translated, it gives CAISVDRSNSGYTI.